The 14 T cell receptor beta chains below all came from one sample that was sequenced in a study of blood T cell repertoires in COVID-19. TCRdb keeps only in-frame clones here, not all; method: immunoSEQ multiplex PCR. The sample carries about 220,000 clones, roughly 84% recorded once. Sequenced: peripheral blood. The receptors were gathered from a woman aged 80 or older with acute or convalescent COVID-19.

This clone has a handful of counts. The chain links TRBV7-9 to TRBJ1-1; 10 bases map to TRBD1. This CDR3 is 15 amino acids long. The germline CDR1 and CDR2 sequences are SEHNR and FQNEAQ (reference sequence). Trimming cost V 4 bases and J 1 base; bases outside gene matches: 3. The CDR3 DNA reads as TGTGCCAGCAGCTCGACAGGGGGCTCGAACACTGAAGCTTTCTTT. It is translated as CASSSTGGSNTEAFF.

This chain uses TRBV18 with TRBJ1-5, with 9 bases identical to TRBD1. V shed 3 bases and J 2 bases; nucleotides not matched to a gene: 5. The CDR3 is 16 amino acids. Germline V gene sequence: CDR1 KGHSH, CDR2 LQKENI. CDR3 protein: CASSPTGGEGNQPQHF. The CDR3 DNA sequence: TGTGCCAGCTCACCGACAGGGGGTGAGGGCAATCAGCCCCAGCATTTT. Together with reference TRBV18 and TRBJ1-5, the CDR3 gives the full variable domain: NAGVMQNPRHLVRRRGQEARLRCSPMKGHSHVYWYRQLPEEGLKFMVYLQKENIIDESGMPKERFSAEFPKEGPSILRIQQVVRGDSAAYFCASSPTGGEGNQPQHFGDGTRLSIL.

V and J are TRBV5-6 and TRBJ1-6; D is ambiguous. CDR3 length: 16 amino acids. The germline V gene encodes CDR1 SGHDT and CDR2 YYEEEE. Trimming pared 4 bases from V and 3 bases from J, leaving 14 bases between. CDR3 bases: TGTGCCAGCAGCGTAGACTATGGGGACTATAATTCACCCCTCCACTTT. It encodes CASSVDYGDYNSPLHF.

This chain joins TRBV12-3 or TRBV12-4 and TRBJ1-1; tentatively, D is TRBD1 (5 bases). Trimming removed 9 bases at V and 6 bases at J, with 11 bases between. The CDR3 spans 11 residues. CDR3 coding DNA: TGTGCCAGTCAAAGGGGCCCTGAAGCTTTCTTT. Its translation is CASQRGPEAFF.

The chain links TRBV5-4 to TRBJ2-7; 9 bases match TRBD2. Looked up from germline, CDR1 is SGHNT and CDR2 is YYREEE (reference sequence). The CDR3 runs 15 residues. The V and J ends lost 2 bases and 6 bases, in that order; junction bases with no gene match: 9. The CDR3 loop is CASSLGTSGPLEQYF. In DNA form, the CDR3 reads TGTGCCAGCAGCTTAGGTACTAGCGGGCCCCTCGAGCAGTACTTC.

The chain employs TRBV7-2 and TRBJ2-7; 9 bases fit TRBD2. Germline CDR1 SGHTA, CDR2 FQGNSA. The CDR3 spans 15 residues. After removal of 2 bases from V and 3 bases from J, the junction contained 5 bases not matched to a gene. The CDR3 DNA follows: TGTGCCAGCAGCTTAAGGGCTAGCGGGGTCTACGAGCAGTACTTC. This sequence encodes CASSLRASGVYEQYF.

CDR3 sequence (DNA): TGTGCCAGCAGCAAGAGACCCGGGACAGCTATCTTCCCCTATGGCTACACCTTC. Its protein is CASSKRPGTAIFPYGYTF. This chain uses TRBV7-8 with TRBJ1-2; 7 bases fit TRBD1. The junction had 19 bases not matched to a gene; V was cut back by 5 bases and J by 4 bases. The germline CDR1 and CDR2 sequences are SGHVS and FQNEAQ. The CDR3 consists of 18 residues.

This sequence joins TRBV12-5 and TRBJ2-7; 8 bases align to TRBD1. Unmatched junction bases numbered 8, after V lost 0 bases and J lost 7 bases. The CDR3 length is 15 residues. Looked up from germline, CDR1 is LGHNT and CDR2 is FRNRAP. The CDR3: CASGLVQGGLGEQYF. CDR3 bases: TGTGCTAGTGGTTTGGTACAGGGGGGTTTGGGGGAGCAGTACTTC.

The V gene is TRBV7-2, the J gene TRBJ2-5; D perhaps matches TRBD2 (5 bases). The V and J ends lost 3 bases and 7 bases respectively, with 12 bases between them. The CDR3 is 13 residues long. Germline CDR1 SGHTA, CDR2 FQGNSA. Here the CDR3 DNA reads TGTGCCAGCAGCTTCCGGACTGAGGGGACCCAGTACTTC. This translates into CASSFRTEGTQYF.

The chain recombines TRBV3-1 (or the pseudogene TRBV3-2) with TRBJ2-7; D is possibly TRBD2 (6 bases). Germline CDR1 reads LGHDT; CDR2 reads YNNKEL (reference sequence). V was cut by 4 bases and J by 3 bases, with 16 bases left in between. The CDR3 consists of 15 residues. The CDR3 sequence is CASSRPRSGGYEQYF. The CDR3 DNA sequence: TGTGCCAGCAGCCGACCCCGTAGCGGTGGCTACGAGCAGTACTTC.

This clone is a singleton in its sample. The chain is built from TRBV30 and TRBJ2-5; TRBD2 agrees at 9 bases. V lost 0 bases, J lost 7 bases, and 12 bases stayed unmatched. This CDR3 spans 16 amino acids. Germline V gives CDR1 GTSNPN, CDR2 SVGIG (reference sequence). The CDR3 bases are TGTGCCTGGAGTGTTGGTAGCGGGGGTGCGAAAAGGACCCAGTACTTC. It is translated as CAWSVGSGGAKRTQYF. Together with reference TRBV30 and TRBJ2-5, the CDR3 gives the full variable domain: SQTIHQWPATLVQPVGSPLSLECTVEGTSNPNLYWYRQAAGRGLQLLFYSVGIGQISSEVPQNLSASRPQDRQFILSSKKLLLSDSGFYLCAWSVGSGGAKRTQYFGPGTRLLVL.

This chain joins TRBV3-1 (or the pseudogene TRBV3-2) and TRBJ1-4; D remains unclear. The CDR3 runs 15 residues. Deletions cut 1 base from V and 4 bases from J, with 10 bases between. Germline values: CDR1 LGHDT, CDR2 YNNKEL (reference sequence). DNA of the CDR3: TGTGCCAGCAGCCAAGGATCGGGAAGTAATGAAAAACTGTTTTTT. It codes for CASSQGSGSNEKLFF.

This chain uses TRBV3-1 (or the pseudogene TRBV3-2) with TRBJ2-5, with D possibly TRBD2 on 6 matching bases. The CDR3 has 15 residues. Per the germline V gene, CDR1 is LGHDT and CDR2 is YNNKEL (reference sequence). V shed 3 bases and J shed 1 base, with 12 bases lying between them. The CDR3 nucleotides are TGTGCCAGCAGCCACCATGGGGGACTCCAAGAGACCCAGTACTTC. Its translation: CASSHHGGLQETQYF.

The chain carries TRBV5-1 and TRBJ2-2, with a possible D match to TRBD1 (6 bases). The CDR3 is made up of 16 amino acids. CDR1 is SGHRS and CDR2 is YFSETQ in the germline V gene. V lost 0 bases and J 0 bases, leaving 9 bases between the germline ends. CDR3 sequence (DNA): TGCGCCAGCAGCTTGGGACAGGCCGCGAACACCGGGGAGCTGTTTTTT. Encoded protein: CASSLGQAANTGELFF.